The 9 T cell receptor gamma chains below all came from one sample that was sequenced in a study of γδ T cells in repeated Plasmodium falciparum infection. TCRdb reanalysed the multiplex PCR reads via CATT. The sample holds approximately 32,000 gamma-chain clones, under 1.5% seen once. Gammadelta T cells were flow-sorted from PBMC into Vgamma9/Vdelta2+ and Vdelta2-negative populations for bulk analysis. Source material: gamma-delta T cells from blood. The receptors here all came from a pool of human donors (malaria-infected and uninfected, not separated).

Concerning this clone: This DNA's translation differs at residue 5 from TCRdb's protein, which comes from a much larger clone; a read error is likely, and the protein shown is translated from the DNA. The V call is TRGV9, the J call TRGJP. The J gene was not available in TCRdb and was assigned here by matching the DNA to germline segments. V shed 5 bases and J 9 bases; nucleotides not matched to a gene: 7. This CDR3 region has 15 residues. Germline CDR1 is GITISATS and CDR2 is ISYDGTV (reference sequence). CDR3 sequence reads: CALWGTPLGKKIKVF. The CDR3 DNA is TGTGCCTTGTGGGGGACCCCGTTGGGCAAAAAAATCAAGGTATTT.

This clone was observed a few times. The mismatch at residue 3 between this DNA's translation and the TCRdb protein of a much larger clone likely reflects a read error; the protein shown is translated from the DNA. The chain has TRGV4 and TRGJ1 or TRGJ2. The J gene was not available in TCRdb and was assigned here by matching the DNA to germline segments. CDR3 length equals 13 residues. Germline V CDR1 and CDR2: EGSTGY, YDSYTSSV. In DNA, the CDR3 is TGTGCCCCCTGGGATGGCGGGTATTATAAGAAACTCTTT. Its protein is CAPWDGGYYKKLF.

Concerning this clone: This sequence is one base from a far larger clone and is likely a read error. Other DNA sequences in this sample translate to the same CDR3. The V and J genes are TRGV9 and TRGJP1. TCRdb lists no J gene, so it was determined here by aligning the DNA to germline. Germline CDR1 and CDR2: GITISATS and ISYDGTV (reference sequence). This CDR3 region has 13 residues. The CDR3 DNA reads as TGTGCCTTGTGGGAGGGCACTGGCTGGTTCAAGATATTT. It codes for CALWEGTGWFKIF.

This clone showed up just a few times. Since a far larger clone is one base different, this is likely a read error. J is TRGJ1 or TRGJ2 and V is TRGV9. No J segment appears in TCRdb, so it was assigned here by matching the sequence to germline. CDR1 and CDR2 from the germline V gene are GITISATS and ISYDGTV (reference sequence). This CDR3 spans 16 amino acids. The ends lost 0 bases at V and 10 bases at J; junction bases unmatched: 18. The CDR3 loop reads CALWEVGSGFCYKKLF. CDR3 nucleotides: TGTGCCTTGTGGGAGGTGGGGTCCGGATTTTGCTACAAGAAACTCTTT.

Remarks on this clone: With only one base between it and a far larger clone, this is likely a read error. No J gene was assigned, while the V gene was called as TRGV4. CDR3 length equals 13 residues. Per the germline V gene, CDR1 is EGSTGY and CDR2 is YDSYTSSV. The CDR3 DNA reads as TGTGCCACCTGGGAGCTATGGGGGTATAAGAAACTCTTC. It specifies CATWELWGYKKLF.

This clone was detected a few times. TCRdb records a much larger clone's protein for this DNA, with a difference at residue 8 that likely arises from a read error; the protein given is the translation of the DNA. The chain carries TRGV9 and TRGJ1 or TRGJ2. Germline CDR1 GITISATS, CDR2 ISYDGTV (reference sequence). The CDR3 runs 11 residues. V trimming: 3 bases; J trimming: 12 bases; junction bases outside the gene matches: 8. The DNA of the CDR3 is TGTGCCTTGTGGGAGCCACCTAGGAAACTCTTT. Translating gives CALWEPPRKLF.

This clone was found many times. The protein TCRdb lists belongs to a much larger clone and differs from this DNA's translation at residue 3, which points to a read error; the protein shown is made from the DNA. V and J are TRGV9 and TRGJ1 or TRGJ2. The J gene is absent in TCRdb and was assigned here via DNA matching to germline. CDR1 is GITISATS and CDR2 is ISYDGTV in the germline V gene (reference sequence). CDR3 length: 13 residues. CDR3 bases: TGTGCCTCGTGGGAGGGCTATTATTATAAGAAACTCTTT. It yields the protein CASWEGYYYKKLF.

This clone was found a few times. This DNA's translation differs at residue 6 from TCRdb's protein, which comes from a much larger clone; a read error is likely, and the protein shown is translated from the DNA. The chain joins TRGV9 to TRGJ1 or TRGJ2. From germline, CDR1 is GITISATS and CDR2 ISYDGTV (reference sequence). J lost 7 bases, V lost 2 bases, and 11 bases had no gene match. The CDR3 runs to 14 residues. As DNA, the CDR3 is TGTGCCTTGTGGGAGGCGGGATGGGCCTATAAGAAACTCTTT. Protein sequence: CALWEAGWAYKKLF.

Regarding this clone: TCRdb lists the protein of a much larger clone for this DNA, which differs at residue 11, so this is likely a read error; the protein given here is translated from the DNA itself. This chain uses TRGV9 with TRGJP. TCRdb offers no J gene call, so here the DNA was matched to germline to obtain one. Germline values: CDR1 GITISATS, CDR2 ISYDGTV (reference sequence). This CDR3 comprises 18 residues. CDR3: CALWEVEPQESGKKIKVF. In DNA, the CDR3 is TGTGCCTTGTGGGAGGTGGAACCTCAAGAGTCGGGCAAAAAAATCAAGGTATTT.